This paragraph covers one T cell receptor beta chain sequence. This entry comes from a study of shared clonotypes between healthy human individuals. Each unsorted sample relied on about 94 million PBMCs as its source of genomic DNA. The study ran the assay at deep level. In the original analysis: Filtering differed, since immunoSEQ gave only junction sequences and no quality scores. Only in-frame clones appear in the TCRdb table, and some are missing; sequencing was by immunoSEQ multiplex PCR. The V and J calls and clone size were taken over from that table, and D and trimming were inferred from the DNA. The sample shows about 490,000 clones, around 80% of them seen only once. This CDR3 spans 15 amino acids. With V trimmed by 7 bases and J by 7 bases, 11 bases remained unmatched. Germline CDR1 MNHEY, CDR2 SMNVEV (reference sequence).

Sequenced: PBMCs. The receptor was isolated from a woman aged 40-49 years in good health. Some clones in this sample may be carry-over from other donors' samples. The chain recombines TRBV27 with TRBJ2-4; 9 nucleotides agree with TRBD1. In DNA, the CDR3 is TGTGCCAGCACCCCCGGGACAGGGACCACGAACATTCAGTACTTC. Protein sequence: CASTPGTGTTNIQYF.